The source of this T cell receptor (beta chain) is a study of blood T cell repertoires in COVID-19. Study in general: Some COVID-19 samples were acute and others convalescent; all came from the United States, Italy and Spain. Sources were T cells, B-cell-depleted T cells, or PBMCs; the material itself was cDNA or gDNA.

The CDR3 length is 12 residues. Trimming removed 2 bases from V and 6 bases from J, with 7 bases in between. The germline CDR1 and CDR2 sequences are KGHSH and LQKENI. How the authors handled the data: Reference gene primer amplification gave nucleated cell count estimates. TCRdb keeps only in-frame clones here, not all; method: immunoSEQ multiplex PCR. Clone size and V and J calls were adopted from that table, with D and trimming inferred from the DNA. Here the sample spans around 110,000 clones, roughly nine tenths being singletons. The chain couples TRBV18 to TRBJ1-2; a weak D match, TRBD1 (6 bases). Sequencing was done on a sample of peripheral blood. This clonotype was obtained from a human donor with active COVID-19. The donor label of this sample is uncertain. The CDR3 coding sequence is TGTGCCAGCTCACCAGACAGGCATGGCTACACCTTC. As protein: CASSPDRHGYTF.